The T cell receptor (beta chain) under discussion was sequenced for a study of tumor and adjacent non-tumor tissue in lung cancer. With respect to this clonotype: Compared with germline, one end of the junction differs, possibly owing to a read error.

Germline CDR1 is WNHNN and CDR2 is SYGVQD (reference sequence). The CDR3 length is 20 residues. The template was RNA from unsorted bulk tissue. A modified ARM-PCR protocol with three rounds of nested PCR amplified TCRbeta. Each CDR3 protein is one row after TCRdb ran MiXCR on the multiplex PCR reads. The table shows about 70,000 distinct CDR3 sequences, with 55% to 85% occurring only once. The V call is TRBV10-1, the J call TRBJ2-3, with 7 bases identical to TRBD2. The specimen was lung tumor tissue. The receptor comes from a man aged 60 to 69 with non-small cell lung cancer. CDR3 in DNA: TGCGCCAACAGTGACGGGGGAATGACTAGCAGGAGAAGAGACACAGATACGCAGTATTTT. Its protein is CANSDGGMTSRRRDTDTQYF.